The sequence of this T cell receptor beta chain was determined in a study of graft-versus-host responses after intestinal transplantation (dated by TCRdb to the early 2020s). Notes on the research overall: Multivisceral, liver-intestinal, or isolated intestinal transplants were received by the recipients. To identify alloreactive clones, pre-transplant mixed lymphocyte reaction products were sequenced and then compared with unstimulated pre-transplant donor and recipient T cells. Donor T cell macrochimerism was defined as a peak of at least 4% donor T cells among recipient peripheral blood mononuclear cells. Rather than going through the commercial service, samples from three later patients were sequenced in-house on an Illumina MiSeq and processed with MiXCR. Of the 20 to 30 intestinal transplant recipients enrolled in the cohort, one of whom was a retransplant, a few patients without pretransplant specimens were excluded. Every recipient was given anti-thymocyte globulin induction, then maintenance tacrolimus and steroids for about three years. Bulk TCR-beta CDR3 sequencing was used to track graft-versus-host and host-versus-graft alloreactive T cell clones in the graft, circulation and bone marrow after intestinal transplantation.

Library preparation employed the immunoSEQ multiplex PCR assay. For most patients, genomic DNA was isolated with the Qiagen DNeasy Blood and Tissue Kit and shipped frozen to Adaptive Biotechnologies for TCR sequencing. For most patients, genomic DNA was subjected to high-throughput TCR-beta CDR3 sequencing by Adaptive Biotechnologies. The source study handled its data this way. TCR sequencing data were retrieved from Adaptive's ImmunoSEQ software for 15 to 20 patients, whereas a few other patients were processed with MiXCR and VDJtools. To correct CD4 versus CD8 sorting errors, sequences present in both subsets at a frequency ratio below 5:1 were removed. CDR3 nucleotide sequences shared by donor and recipient were removed because the origin of these sequences could not be assigned. To count as alloreactive, a clone needed at least 2-fold expansion over unstimulated cells and a minimum CFSE-low frequency of 0.002% (template counts) or 0.001% (read counts). Clones detected in sequenced pre-transplant spleen, lymph node, or MLR CFSE-low populations of the donor or recipient were defined as mappable. The cumulative frequency of alloreactive clones was calculated as a percentage of all sequences, weighted by copy number. Entries here come from immuneACCESS through TCRdb and include only in-frame sequences with V and J called. Some clones fail to appear in such tables; in the studies checked, an unresolved V gene covers under half of the shortfall, and the cause of the remainder is unknown. The V and J calls and clone size come from that table; D and trimming were worked out from the DNA. The sample includes more than 95,000 clones, with about 94% observed a single time. The ten largest clones capture more than 0.15% of the sample.

As concerns this clone: There is no known antigen for this receptor. The input lacks base qualities; no much larger clone sits a single base away.

The paper as a whole reports these results and caveats: The conclusions were limited by the relatively low number and heterogeneity of the intestinal transplant patients. In patients with donor T cell macrochimerism, the allografts had high GvH to HvG T cell clonal ratios. GvH clones were detected in recipient bone marrow, and some of these GvH clones were observed earlier in ileal mucosa or blood, consistent with an intestinal mucosal origin. Peak levels of circulating GvH clones were associated with declines in HvG clones early after transplant.

In the paper's terms, the time point label means: cells obtained before transplantation from donor or recipient. CD3+CD4+ and CD3+CD8+ populations were FACS-sorted from unstimulated pre-transplant donor and recipient cells taken from spleen or lymph nodes. The sample in question was unstimulated CD4+ T cells sorted from spleen or lymph node cells, obtained before intestinal transplant. The receptor comes from a human donor who received an intestinal transplant.

Read as DNA, the sequence is TGTGCCAGCAGGAGAGGACAGGAGCCCTACGAGCAGTACTTC. It translates as CASRRGQEPYEQYF. In this chain, TRBV5-5 is recombined with TRBJ2-7; 7 central nucleotides agree with TRBD1. CDR3 length: 14 amino acids, cysteine to phenylalanine. Kept here is only the CDR3 DNA, which spans 42 bases and is read in frame from base 1. V ends up 5 bases short and J 2 bases short, with an unmatched junction base count of 7. Reading the germline V gene (reference sequence) gives CDR1 SGHKS and CDR2 YYEKEE.